The text below deals with one T cell receptor (beta chain). Its antigen is still unknown. These data originate in a study of cytomegalovirus exposure and HLA in healthy donors. The PCR was carried out with 60 Vbeta primers and 13 Jbeta primers. Generated by immunoSEQ multiplex PCR, the TCRdb table keeps only in-frame clones and is missing some. The repertoire holds about 180,000 clones, with roughly 77% as singletons. Study-wide results and limits: The classifier, whose performance was assessed in both the original and validation cohorts, reportedly diagnosed cytomegalovirus status with high specificity and sensitivity.

CDR1 is SGHDN, CDR2 FVKESK, per germline. The germline V and J ends were trimmed by 4 bases and 7 bases, with 11 bases remaining between them. This CDR3 is built from 13 residues. Sample: PBMCs. The rearrangement joins TRBV14 to TRBJ2-4; TRBD2 might be the D (6 bases). The receptor's source is a woman aged 45-65 years in good health and CMV-seropositive. The CDR3 region has the DNA TGTGCCAGCAGCCTCGGGACTGGGAACATTCAGTACTTC. Translating gives CASSLGTGNIQYF.